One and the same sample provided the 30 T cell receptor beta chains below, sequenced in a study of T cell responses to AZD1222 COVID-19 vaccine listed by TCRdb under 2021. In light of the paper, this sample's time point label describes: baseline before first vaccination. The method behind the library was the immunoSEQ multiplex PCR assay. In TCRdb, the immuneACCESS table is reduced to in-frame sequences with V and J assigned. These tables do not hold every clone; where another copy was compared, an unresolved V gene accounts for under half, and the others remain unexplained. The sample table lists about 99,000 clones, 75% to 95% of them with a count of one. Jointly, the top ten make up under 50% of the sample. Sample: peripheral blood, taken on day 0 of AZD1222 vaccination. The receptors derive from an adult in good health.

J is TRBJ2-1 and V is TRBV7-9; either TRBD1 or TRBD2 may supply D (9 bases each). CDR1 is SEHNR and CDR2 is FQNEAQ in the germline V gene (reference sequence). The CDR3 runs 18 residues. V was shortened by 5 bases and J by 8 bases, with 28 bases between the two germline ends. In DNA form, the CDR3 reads TGTGCCAGCAGCGGACAGGGGTTAGTAGCGGGAGTATCCGATGAGCAGTTCTTC. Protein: CASSGQGLVAGVSDEQFF. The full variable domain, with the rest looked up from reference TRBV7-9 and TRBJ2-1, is DTGVSQNPRHKITKRGQNVTFRCDPISEHNRLYWYRQTLGQGPEFLTYFQNEAQLEKSRLLSDRFSAERPKGSFSTLEIQRTEQGDSAMYLCASSGQGLVAGVSDEQFFGPGTRLTVL.

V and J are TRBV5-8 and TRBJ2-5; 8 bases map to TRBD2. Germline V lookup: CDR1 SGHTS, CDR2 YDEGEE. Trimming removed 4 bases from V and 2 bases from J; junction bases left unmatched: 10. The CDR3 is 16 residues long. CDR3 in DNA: TGTGCCAGCAGCCGGGACGGGGGGGGTACACAAGAGACCCAGTACTTC. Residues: CASSRDGGGTQETQYF.

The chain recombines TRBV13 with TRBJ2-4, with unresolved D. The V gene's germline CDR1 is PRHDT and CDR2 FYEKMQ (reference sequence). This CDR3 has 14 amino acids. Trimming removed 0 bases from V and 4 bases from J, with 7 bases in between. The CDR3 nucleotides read TGTGCCAGCAGCTTAGGGCGCCTAAAAAACATTCAGTACTTC. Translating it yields CASSLGRLKNIQYF.

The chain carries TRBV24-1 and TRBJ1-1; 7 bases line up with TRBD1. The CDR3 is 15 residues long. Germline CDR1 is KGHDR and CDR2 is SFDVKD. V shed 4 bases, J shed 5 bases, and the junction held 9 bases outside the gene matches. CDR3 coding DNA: TGTGCCACCAGTGACCCTAGACAGGGAGGAACTGAAGCTTTCTTT. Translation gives CATSDPRQGGTEAFF.

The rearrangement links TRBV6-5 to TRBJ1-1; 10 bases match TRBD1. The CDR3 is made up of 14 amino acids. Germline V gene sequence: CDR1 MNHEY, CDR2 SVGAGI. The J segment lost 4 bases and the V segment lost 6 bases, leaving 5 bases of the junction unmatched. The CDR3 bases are TGTGCCAGCAGAGGGACAGGGGAAGGCACTGAAGCTTTCTTT. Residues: CASRGTGEGTEAFF.

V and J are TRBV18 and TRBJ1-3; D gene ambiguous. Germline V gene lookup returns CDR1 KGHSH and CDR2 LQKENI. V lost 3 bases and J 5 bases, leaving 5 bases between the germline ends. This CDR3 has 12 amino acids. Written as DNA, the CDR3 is TGTGCCAGCTCACCGTCCAGAAACACCATATATTTT. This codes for CASSPSRNTIYF.

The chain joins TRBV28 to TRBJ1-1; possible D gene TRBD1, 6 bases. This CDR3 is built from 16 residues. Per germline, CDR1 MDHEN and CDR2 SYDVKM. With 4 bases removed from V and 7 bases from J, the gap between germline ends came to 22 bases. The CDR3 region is CASSSQLTGRRVEAFF. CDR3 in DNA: TGTGCCAGCAGTTCCCAACTGACAGGTCGGAGGGTTGAAGCTTTCTTT.

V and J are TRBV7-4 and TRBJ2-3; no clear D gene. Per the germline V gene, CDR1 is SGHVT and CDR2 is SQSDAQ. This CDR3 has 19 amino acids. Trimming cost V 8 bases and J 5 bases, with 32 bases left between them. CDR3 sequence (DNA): TGTGCCAGCTCCTCAGACGGGCAGTTGAACATGATCTCCCTAGATACGCAGTATTTT. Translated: CASSSDGQLNMISLDTQYF.

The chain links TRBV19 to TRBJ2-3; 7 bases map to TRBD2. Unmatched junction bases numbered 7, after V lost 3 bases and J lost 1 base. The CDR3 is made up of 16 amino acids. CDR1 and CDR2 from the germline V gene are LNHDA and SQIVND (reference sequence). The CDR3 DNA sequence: TGTGCCAGTAGTATTACGTTAGCGGGCGGCACAGATACGCAGTATTTT. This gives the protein CASSITLAGGTDTQYF.

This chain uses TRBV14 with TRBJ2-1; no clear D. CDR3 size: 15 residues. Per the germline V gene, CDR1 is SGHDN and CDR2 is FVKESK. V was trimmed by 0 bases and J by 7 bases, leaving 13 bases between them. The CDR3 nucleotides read TGTGCCAGCAGCCAAGACGGGCTATTGGGGAATGAGCAGTTCTTC. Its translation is CASSQDGLLGNEQFF.

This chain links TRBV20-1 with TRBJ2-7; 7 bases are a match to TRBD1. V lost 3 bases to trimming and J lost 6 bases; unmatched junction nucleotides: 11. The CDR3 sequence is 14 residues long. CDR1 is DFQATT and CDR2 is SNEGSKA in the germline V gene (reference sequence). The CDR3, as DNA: TGCAGTGCTAGTAGGGGACAGACGGCGTCCGAGCAGTACTTC. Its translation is CSASRGQTASEQYF.

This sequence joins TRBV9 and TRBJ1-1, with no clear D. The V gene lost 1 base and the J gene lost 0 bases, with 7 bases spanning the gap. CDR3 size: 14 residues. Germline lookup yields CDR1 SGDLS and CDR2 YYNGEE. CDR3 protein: CASSVRSVNTEAFF. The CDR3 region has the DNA TGTGCCAGCAGCGTACGATCAGTGAACACTGAAGCTTTCTTT.

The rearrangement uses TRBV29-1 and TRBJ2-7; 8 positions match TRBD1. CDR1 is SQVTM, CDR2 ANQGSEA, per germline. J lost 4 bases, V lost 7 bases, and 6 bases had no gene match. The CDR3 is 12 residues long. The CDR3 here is CSGGQGRYEQYF. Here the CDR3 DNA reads TGCAGCGGAGGACAGGGCAGGTACGAGCAGTACTTC.

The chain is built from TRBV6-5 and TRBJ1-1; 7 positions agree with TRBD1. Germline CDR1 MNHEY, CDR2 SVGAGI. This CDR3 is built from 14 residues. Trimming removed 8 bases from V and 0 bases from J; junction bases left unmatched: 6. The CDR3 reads CASGRDRMNTEAFF. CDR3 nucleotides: TGTGCCAGCGGTAGGGACAGAATGAACACTGAAGCTTTCTTT.

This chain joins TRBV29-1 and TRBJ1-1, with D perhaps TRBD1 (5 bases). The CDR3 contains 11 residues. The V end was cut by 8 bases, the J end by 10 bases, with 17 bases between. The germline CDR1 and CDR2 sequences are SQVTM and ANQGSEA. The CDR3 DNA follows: TGCAGCTTCCGGAGTGGGGGAATAGCTTTCTTT. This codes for CSFRSGGIAFF.

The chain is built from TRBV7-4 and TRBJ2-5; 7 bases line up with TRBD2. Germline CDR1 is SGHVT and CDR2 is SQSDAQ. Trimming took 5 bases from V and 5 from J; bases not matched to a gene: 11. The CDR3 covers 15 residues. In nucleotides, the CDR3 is TGTGCCAGCAGCCCCCAACCGGGAGGAGGGGAGACCCAGTACTTC. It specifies CASSPQPGGGETQYF.

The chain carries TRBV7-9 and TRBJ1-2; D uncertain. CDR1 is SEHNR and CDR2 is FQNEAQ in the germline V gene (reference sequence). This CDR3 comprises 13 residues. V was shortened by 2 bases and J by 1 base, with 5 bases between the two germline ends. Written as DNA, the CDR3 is TGTGCCAGCAGCTTAAGGAGTAACTATGGCTACACCTTC. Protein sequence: CASSLRSNYGYTF.

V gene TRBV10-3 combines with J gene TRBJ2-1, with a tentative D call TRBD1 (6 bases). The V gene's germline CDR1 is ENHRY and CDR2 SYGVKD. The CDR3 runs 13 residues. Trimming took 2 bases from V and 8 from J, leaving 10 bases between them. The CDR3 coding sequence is TGTGCCATCAGTGAGACAGGGCGGGATGAGCAGTTCTTC. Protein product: CAISETGRDEQFF.

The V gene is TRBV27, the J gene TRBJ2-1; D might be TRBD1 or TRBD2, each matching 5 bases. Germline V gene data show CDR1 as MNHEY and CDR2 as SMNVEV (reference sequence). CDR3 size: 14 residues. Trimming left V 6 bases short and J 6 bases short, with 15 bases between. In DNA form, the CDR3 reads TGTGCCAGCAGAACTAGACAGTCCGCCAATGAGCAGTTCTTC. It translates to CASRTRQSANEQFF.

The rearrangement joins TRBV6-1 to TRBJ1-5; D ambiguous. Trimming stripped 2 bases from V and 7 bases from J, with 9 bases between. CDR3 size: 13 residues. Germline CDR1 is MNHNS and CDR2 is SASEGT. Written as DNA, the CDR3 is TGTGCCAGCAGTGAAATCATGGGGCAGCCCCAGCATTTT. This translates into CASSEIMGQPQHF.

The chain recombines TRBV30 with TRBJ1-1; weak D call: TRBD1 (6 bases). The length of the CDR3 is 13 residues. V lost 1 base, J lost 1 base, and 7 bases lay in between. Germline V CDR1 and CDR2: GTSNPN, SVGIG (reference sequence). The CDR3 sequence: CAWSEQGNTEAFF. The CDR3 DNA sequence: TGTGCCTGGAGTGAACAGGGGAACACTGAAGCTTTCTTT.

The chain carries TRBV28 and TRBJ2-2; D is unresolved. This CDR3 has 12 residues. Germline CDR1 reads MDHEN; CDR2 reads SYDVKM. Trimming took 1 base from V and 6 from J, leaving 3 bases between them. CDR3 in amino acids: CASSLSSGELFF. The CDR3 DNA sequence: TGTGCCAGCAGTTTATCCTCCGGGGAGCTGTTTTTT.

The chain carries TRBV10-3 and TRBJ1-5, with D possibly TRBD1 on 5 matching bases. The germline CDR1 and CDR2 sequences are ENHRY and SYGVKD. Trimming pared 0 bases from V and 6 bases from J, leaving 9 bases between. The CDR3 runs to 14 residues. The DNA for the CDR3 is TGTGCCATCAGTGAGTCGGGGGGAGGTCAGCCCCAGCATTTT. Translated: CAISESGGGQPQHF.

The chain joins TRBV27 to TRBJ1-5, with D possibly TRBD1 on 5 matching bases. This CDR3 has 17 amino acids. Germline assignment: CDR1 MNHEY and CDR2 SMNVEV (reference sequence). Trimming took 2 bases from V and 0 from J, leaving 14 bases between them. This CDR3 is CASSLIGVLHSNQPQHF. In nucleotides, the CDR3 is TGTGCCAGCAGTTTAATAGGGGTCCTCCATAGCAATCAGCCCCAGCATTTT.

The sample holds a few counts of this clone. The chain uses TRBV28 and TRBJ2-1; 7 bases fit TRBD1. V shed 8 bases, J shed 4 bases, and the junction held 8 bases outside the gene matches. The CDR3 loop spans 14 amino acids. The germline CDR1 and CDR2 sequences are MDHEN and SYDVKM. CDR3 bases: TGTGCCAGCTGTACCGGGACAGTGTACAATGAGCAGTTCTTC. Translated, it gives CASCTGTVYNEQFF.

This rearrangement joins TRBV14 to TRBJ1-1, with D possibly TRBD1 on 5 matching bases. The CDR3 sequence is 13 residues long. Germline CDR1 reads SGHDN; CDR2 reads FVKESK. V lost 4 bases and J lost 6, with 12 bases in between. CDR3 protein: CASSPWSGAEAFF. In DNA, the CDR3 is TGTGCCAGCAGCCCTTGGTCGGGGGCTGAAGCTTTCTTT.

The CDR3 DNA sequence: TGTGCCAGTGCACCGGGACACCAAAGGCCCCTCCACTTT. Amino acid sequence: CASAPGHQRPLHF. This chain links TRBV6-5 with TRBJ1-6, with D possibly being TRBD1 (6 bases). This CDR3 has 13 residues. Trimming removed 9 bases at V and 13 bases at J, with 19 bases between. Germline CDR1 reads MNHEY; CDR2 reads SVGAGI.

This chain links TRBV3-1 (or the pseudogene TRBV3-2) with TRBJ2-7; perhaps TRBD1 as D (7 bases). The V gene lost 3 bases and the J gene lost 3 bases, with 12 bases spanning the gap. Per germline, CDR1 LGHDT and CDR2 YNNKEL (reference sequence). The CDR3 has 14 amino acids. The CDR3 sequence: CASSQRDRDYEQYF. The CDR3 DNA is TGTGCCAGCAGCCAGCGGGACAGAGACTACGAGCAGTACTTC.

As DNA, the CDR3 is TGTGCCAGTAGTACCATCGGACAGGGGACGGGATCACCCCTCCACTTT. Protein product: CASSTIGQGTGSPLHF. The J gene is TRBJ1-6, the V gene TRBV19; TRBD1 agrees at 9 bases. The CDR3 runs 16 residues. V gave up 4 bases and J gave up 10 bases; unmatched junction bases: 11. Per germline, CDR1 LNHDA and CDR2 SQIVND (reference sequence).

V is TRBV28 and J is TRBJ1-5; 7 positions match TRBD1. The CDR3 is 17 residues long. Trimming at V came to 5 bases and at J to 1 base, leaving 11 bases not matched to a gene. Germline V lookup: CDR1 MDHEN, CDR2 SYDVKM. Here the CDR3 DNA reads TGTGCCAGCAGTAGTATCGCGGGACAGTGGAGCAATCAGCCCCAGCATTTT. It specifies CASSSIAGQWSNQPQHF.